Each of the 23 T cell receptor beta chains below was sequenced from the same sample in a study of cytomegalovirus exposure and HLA in healthy donors. 60 Vbeta and 13 Jbeta primers were used in PCR. Clones were read by immunoSEQ multiplex PCR, and TCRdb kept only the in-frame ones, dropping some. The sample consists of some 160,000 clones, about 74% of them appearing once. The sequenced sample was PBMCs. The receptors were sampled from a woman in her thirties or forties in good health and CMV-seronegative.

This clone was seen a single time. The V and J genes are TRBV10-3 and TRBJ1-6; TRBD1 aligns across 7 bases. Germline loops: CDR1 ENHRY, CDR2 SYGVKD. V shed 10 bases and J 8 bases; nucleotides not matched to a gene: 8. The CDR3 is 13 amino acids. CDR3 sequence reads: CANSGTEDSPLHF. The CDR3 coding sequence is TGTGCCAACAGCGGGACAGAGGATTCACCCCTCCACTTT.

This chain joins TRBV5-4 and TRBJ2-6; a weak D match, TRBD2 (5 bases). V was shortened by 4 bases and J by 11 bases, with 10 bases between the two germline ends. The CDR3 has 12 residues. Per the germline V gene, CDR1 is SGHNT and CDR2 is YYREEE (reference sequence). This chain's CDR3 is CASSGLEDVLTF. DNA of the CDR3: TGTGCCAGCAGCGGATTGGAGGACGTCCTGACTTTC.

J is TRBJ2-7 and V is TRBV4-1, with 10 bases matching TRBD2. The CDR3 consists of 16 residues. Trimming took 1 base from V and 5 from J; bases not matched to a gene: 8. Germline V CDR1 and CDR2: MGHRA, YSYEKL. The CDR3 loop reads CASSQAPAGGPNEQYF. The CDR3 bases are TGCGCCAGCAGCCAAGCCCCAGCGGGAGGGCCGAACGAGCAGTACTTC.

The J gene is TRBJ2-3, the V gene TRBV10-3; D call uncertain. Germline V gene sequence: CDR1 ENHRY, CDR2 SYGVKD. The CDR3 is made up of 14 amino acids. Trimming removed 8 bases from V and 0 bases from J, with 12 bases in between. The CDR3 sequence: CAIRGPMSTDTQYF. The CDR3 DNA follows: TGTGCCATCCGTGGGCCGATGAGCACAGATACGCAGTATTTT.

V usage is TRBV19 and J usage is TRBJ1-2; 11 positions match TRBD1. In germline, CDR1 is LNHDA, CDR2 SQIVND (reference sequence). V shed 7 bases, J shed 7 bases, and the junction held 11 bases outside the gene matches. There are 15 residues in the CDR3. CDR3 sequence (DNA): TGTGCCAGTACCCCGTTGGACAGGGGGCATAGTGGCTACACCTTC. Translated, it gives CASTPLDRGHSGYTF.

In its sample, this clone was seen a few times. V is TRBV6-1 and J is TRBJ1-1; a possible D gene is TRBD1 (6 bases). The CDR3 runs to 15 residues. Deletions cut 6 bases from V and 0 bases from J, with 14 bases between. From germline, CDR1 is MNHNS and CDR2 SASEGT. The CDR3 protein is CASREQGLMNTEAFF. CDR3 DNA: TGTGCCAGCAGGGAACAGGGTTTAATGAACACTGAAGCTTTCTTT.

The chain employs TRBV11-2 and TRBJ2-5; TRBD2 agrees at 11 bases. The trim removed 4 bases at V and 2 bases at J, leaving 3 bases unmatched. The germline V gene has CDR1 SGHAT and CDR2 FQNNGV. The CDR3 is made up of 15 amino acids. The CDR3 sequence is CASSSIAGGQETQYF. The CDR3 DNA sequence: TGTGCCAGCAGCTCCATAGCGGGGGGGCAAGAGACCCAGTACTTC.

The rearrangement joins TRBV6-5 to TRBJ2-3, with TRBD1 as a possible D gene (6 bases). CDR3 length: 14 amino acids. Germline V CDR1 and CDR2: MNHEY, SVGAGI. Trimming took off 4 bases at V and 6 bases at J, with 14 bases between the two ends. CDR3 DNA: TGTGCCAGCAGTTGGACCTCCAGGGGTGATACGCAGTATTTT. It is translated as CASSWTSRGDTQYF.

This clone was detected only a few times. This sequence joins TRBV5-1 and TRBJ1-1; possible D gene TRBD1, 6 bases. Germline V gene data show CDR1 as SGHRS and CDR2 as YFSETQ. V lost 4 bases, J lost 0 bases, and 7 bases lay in between. CDR3 length: 13 amino acids. The CDR3 DNA reads as TGCGCCAGCAGCAGACAGGTGAACACTGAAGCTTTCTTT. It specifies CASSRQVNTEAFF.

The rearrangement joins TRBV2 to TRBJ1-5; D gene ambiguous. CDR1 and CDR2 from the germline V gene are SNHLY and FYNNEI. The CDR3 sequence is 14 residues long. V lost 0 bases and J 2 bases, leaving 5 bases between the germline ends. CDR3 loop: CASSEAGGNQPQHF. CDR3 coding DNA: TGTGCCAGCAGTGAAGCCGGAGGCAATCAGCCCCAGCATTTT.

J is TRBJ1-2 and V is TRBV29-1; 7 positions match TRBD1. The CDR3 runs to 13 residues. Germline CDR1 is SQVTM and CDR2 is ANQGSEA. V was clipped by 5 bases and J by 0 bases; unmatched bases: 3. The CDR3 loop reads CSVPGTANYGYTF. DNA of the CDR3: TGCAGCGTTCCTGGGACAGCTAACTATGGCTACACCTTC.

The chain recombines TRBV7-8 with TRBJ1-1; D gene ambiguous. CDR3 length: 15 amino acids. The V end was cut by 0 bases, the J end by 1 base, with 9 bases between. The germline V gene has CDR1 SGHVS and CDR2 FQNEAQ. CDR3 loop: CASSLAIGRNTEAFF. The CDR3 coding sequence is TGTGCCAGCAGCTTAGCGATTGGCAGGAACACTGAAGCTTTCTTT.

The chain links TRBV11-3 to TRBJ1-2; 9 bases map to TRBD1. This CDR3 comprises 15 residues. The V gene's germline CDR1 is SGHNT and CDR2 YENEEA. V lost 3 bases and J lost 8; bases outside the gene matches: 10. The CDR3 here is CASSFCPGTGQGYTF. The DNA for the CDR3 is TGTGCCAGCAGCTTTTGTCCCGGGACAGGGCAGGGCTACACCTTC.

In this sample, this clone turned up once. The V gene is TRBV27, the J gene TRBJ2-1, with D unclear. CDR3 length equals 14 residues. Trimming stripped 6 bases from V and 6 bases from J, with 15 bases between. Germline V CDR1 and CDR2: MNHEY, SMNVEV (reference sequence). CDR3 amino acids: CASRQRLDSNEQFF. The CDR3, as DNA: TGTGCCAGCAGACAACGACTGGATAGCAATGAGCAGTTCTTC.

The chain links TRBV6-1 to TRBJ1-2, with 7 nucleotides matching TRBD1. Germline lookup yields CDR1 MNHNS and CDR2 SASEGT. The CDR3 consists of 16 residues. The V and J ends lost 0 bases and 3 bases, in that order; junction bases with no gene match: 7. CDR3 sequence reads: CASSEAPGQAHYGYTF. CDR3 DNA: TGTGCCAGCAGTGAAGCACCAGGACAGGCCCACTATGGCTACACCTTC.

A note on this clone: One junction end does not reproduce the germline sequence, and a read error may be involved. V usage is TRBV7-6 and J usage is TRBJ2-5; no firm D call. The V gene's germline CDR1 is SGHVS and CDR2 FNYEAQ. The CDR3 covers 12 residues. The chain's CDR3 is CASSRDQEAQYF. DNA for the CDR3: TGTGCCAGCAGCCGAGACCAAGAGGCCCAGTACTTC.

The chain carries TRBV7-9 and TRBJ1-5, with 7 bases identical to TRBD1. The CDR3 is made up of 14 amino acids. Germline V CDR1 and CDR2: SEHNR, FQNEAQ (reference sequence). The V and J ends lost 5 bases and 2 bases, in that order; junction bases with no gene match: 3. CDR3: CASSGGQGNQPQHF. The DNA of the CDR3 is TGTGCCAGCAGCGGCGGACAGGGCAATCAGCCCCAGCATTTT.

The CDR3 DNA follows: TGTGCCAGCTCACCCGGACTAGCTTTTGAGCAGTTCTTC. It yields the protein CASSPGLAFEQFF. The chain joins TRBV18 to TRBJ2-1; 8 positions match TRBD2. With V trimmed by 3 bases and J by 9 bases, 4 bases remained unmatched. The germline gives CDR1 KGHSH, CDR2 LQKENI. There are 13 residues in the CDR3.

The genes are TRBV7-9 and TRBJ2-7; perhaps TRBD2 as D (6 bases). Germline V gene sequence: CDR1 SEHNR, CDR2 FQNEAQ (reference sequence). V was cut by 5 bases and J by 3 bases, with 11 bases left in between. The CDR3 sequence is 13 residues long. CDR3 in amino acids: CASSPAGSYEQYF. The CDR3 region has the DNA TGTGCCAGCAGCCCGGCCGGGAGCTACGAGCAGTACTTC.

This clone was detected once. V is TRBV19 and J is TRBJ2-1; possible D gene TRBD2, 6 bases. Trimming stripped 1 base from V and 8 bases from J, with 12 bases between. The V gene's germline CDR1 is LNHDA and CDR2 SQIVND (reference sequence). CDR3 length: 14 residues. The CDR3 sequence is CASSIGSRRDEQFF. The CDR3 DNA reads as TGTGCCAGTAGTATAGGCAGTAGGAGGGATGAGCAGTTCTTC.

In this sample, this clone turned up a few times. The chain couples TRBV10-3 to TRBJ2-3; maybe TRBD1 (6 bases). V lost 0 bases, J lost 4 bases, and 17 bases lay in between. Per the germline V gene, CDR1 is ENHRY and CDR2 is SYGVKD. This CDR3 contains 17 residues. The CDR3 sequence is CAISESRAGVKSDTQYF. The CDR3 nucleotides read TGTGCCATCAGTGAGTCGAGGGCAGGGGTTAAATCAGATACGCAGTATTTT.

V and J are TRBV27 and TRBJ1-3, with 7 bases matching TRBD1. Germline CDR1 and CDR2: MNHEY and SMNVEV (reference sequence). The CDR3 totals 14 residues. Unmatched junction bases numbered 5, after V lost 5 bases and J lost 4 bases. Written as DNA, the CDR3 is TGTGCCAGCAGTCCCAGGGGGAACGGAAACACCATATATTTT. This gives the protein CASSPRGNGNTIYF.

V gene TRBV6-5 combines with J gene TRBJ2-1, with a possible D match to TRBD2 (6 bases). Deletions cut 7 bases from V and 15 bases from J, with 25 bases between. This CDR3 comprises 14 residues. The germline V gene encodes CDR1 MNHEY and CDR2 SVGAGI. This CDR3 reads CASIPTRQDPIAFF. In DNA, the CDR3 is TGTGCCAGCATTCCGACTAGACAAGACCCTATAGCGTTCTTC.